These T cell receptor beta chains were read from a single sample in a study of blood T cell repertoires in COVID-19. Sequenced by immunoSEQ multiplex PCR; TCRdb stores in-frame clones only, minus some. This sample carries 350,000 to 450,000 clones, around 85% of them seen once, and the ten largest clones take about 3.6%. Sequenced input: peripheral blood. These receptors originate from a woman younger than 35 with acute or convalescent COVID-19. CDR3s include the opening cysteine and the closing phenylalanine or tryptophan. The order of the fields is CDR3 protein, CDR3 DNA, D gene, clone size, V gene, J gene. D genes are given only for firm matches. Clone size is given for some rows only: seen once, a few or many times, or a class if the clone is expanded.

CASREGSTGGYTF	TGTGCCAGCAGGGAGGGGAGTACGGGTGGCTACACCTTC	NA	NA	TRBV27	TRBJ1-2
CASSLLISQENTEAFF	TGTGCCAGCAGCTTGTTAATTTCACAGGAAAACACTGAAGCTTTCTTT	NA	NA	TRBV5-6	TRBJ1-1
CASSLAAPGQGAGELFF	TGTGCCAGCAGCTTGGCAGCTCCGGGACAGGGGGCCGGGGAGCTGTTTTTT	TRBD1	NA	TRBV5-4	TRBJ2-2
CASSLGAGLEKLFF	TGTGCCAGCAGCTTGGGCGCAGGGCTCGAAAAACTGTTTTTT	NA	NA	TRBV5-6	TRBJ1-4
CASSPTGGGANVLTF	TGTGCCAGCAGCCCGACGGGAGGCGGGGCCAACGTCCTGACTTTC	TRBD2	few	TRBV5-6	TRBJ2-6
CASSSGGAGEQYF	TGTGCCAGCAGTTCCGGGGGGGCGGGGGAGCAGTACTTC	TRBD2	NA	TRBV12-3/TRBV12-4	TRBJ2-7
CSASSGRASYNEQFF	TGCAGTGCTAGTAGCGGGAGGGCCTCCTACAATGAGCAGTTCTTC	TRBD2	NA	TRBV20-1	TRBJ2-1
CASSFGQDKETQYF	TGTGCCAGCAGCTTCGGCCAGGATAAAGAGACCCAGTACTTC	NA	NA	TRBV7-3	TRBJ2-5
CASSIGLAGVEQFF	TGTGCCAGTAGTATAGGACTAGCGGGAGTGGAGCAGTTCTTC	TRBD2	NA	TRBV19	TRBJ2-1
CASSFWQAGNTIYF	TGTGCCAGCAGCTTTTGGCAGGCTGGAAACACCATATATTTT	NA	many	TRBV5-6	TRBJ1-3
CASSVTGGPGDTQYF	TGTGCCAGCAGCGTAACGGGGGGGCCGGGAGATACGCAGTATTTT	TRBD2	NA	TRBV9	TRBJ2-3
CASSLSGQGNTGELFF	TGCGCCAGCAGCTTATCGGGACAGGGTAACACCGGGGAGCTGTTTTTT	TRBD1	NA	TRBV5-1	TRBJ2-2
CASSLLTSGRAYTYNEQFF	TGCGCCAGCAGTCTCTTGACTAGCGGGAGGGCTTATACCTACAATGAGCAGTTCTTC	TRBD2	NA	TRBV10-2	TRBJ2-1
CASRTGQLFSGYTF	TGTGCCAGCAGGACAGGACAGCTCTTTAGCGGCTACACCTTC	NA	NA	TRBV28	TRBJ1-2
CASSRGLAGEETQYF	TGTGCCAGCAGCAGAGGACTAGCGGGAGAAGAGACCCAGTACTTC	TRBD2	NA	TRBV3-1/TRBV3-2	TRBJ2-5
CASSFSGWRRGNQPQHF	TGTGCCAGCAGTTTTTCAGGATGGCGGCGGGGCAATCAGCCCCAGCATTTT	NA	NA	TRBV28	TRBJ1-5
CASSVDGRVYDGELFF	TGTGCCAGCAGCGTAGATGGCAGGGTTTATGACGGGGAGCTGTTTTTT	NA	NA	TRBV9	TRBJ2-2
CASSFRGAREYEQYF	TGTGCCAGCAGCTTTCGAGGAGCTCGGGAATACGAGCAGTACTTC	NA	once	TRBV13	TRBJ2-7
CASSLVSGQAGYGYTF	TGCGCCAGCAGCTTGGTGTCCGGACAGGCGGGCTATGGCTACACCTTC	TRBD1	NA	TRBV5-1	TRBJ1-2
CASSLANTATNEKLFF	TGTGCCAGCAGCTTAGCGAACACAGCAACTAATGAAAAACTGTTTTTT	NA	NA	TRBV7-9	TRBJ1-4
CASRAGLGTYEQYF	TGTGCCAGCAGAGCGGGACTGGGGACCTACGAGCAGTACTTC	TRBD2	NA	TRBV2	TRBJ2-7
CASRRWTGQLEKLFF	TGTGCCAGTAGGCGGTGGACAGGTCAGCTTGAAAAACTGTTTTTT	TRBD1	NA	TRBV19	TRBJ1-4
CASSTLSSYNEQFF	TGTGCCAGCAGCACCCTCAGCTCCTACAATGAGCAGTTCTTC	NA	NA	TRBV5-6	TRBJ2-1
CASSTQSNQPQHF	TGTGCCAGCAGTACCCAGTCCAATCAGCCCCAGCATTTT	NA	NA	TRBV6-5	TRBJ1-5
CASSLEGGMNEKLFF	TGCGCCAGCAGCTTGGAGGGCGGGATGAATGAAAAACTGTTTTTT	NA	NA	TRBV5-1	TRBJ1-4
CASSFEGRDEKLFF	TGCGCCAGCAGCTTCGAGGGGAGGGATGAAAAACTGTTTTTT	NA	NA	TRBV5-1	TRBJ1-4
CSVLTESYEQYF	TGCAGCGTTTTGACAGAAAGCTACGAGCAGTACTTC	NA	once	TRBV29-1	TRBJ2-7
CASSIAPPLLRERGYTF	TGTGCCAGTAGTATCGCCCCCCCCCTTTTGCGGGAGCGTGGCTACACCTTC	NA	NA	TRBV19	TRBJ1-2
CASSLLYEQFF	TGTGCCAGCAGTTTATTATATGAGCAGTTCTTC	NA	NA	TRBV28	TRBJ2-1
CAISNGGWTSGYEQYF	TGTGCCATCAGCAATGGAGGTTGGACTAGCGGGTACGAGCAGTACTTC	TRBD2	NA	TRBV10-3	TRBJ2-7
CASSLAGTRGQDEQYF	TGTGCCAGCAGCTTAGCGGGAACCAGGGGGCAAGACGAGCAGTACTTC	TRBD1	NA	TRBV7-6	TRBJ2-7
CASSYLRERDTQETQYF	TGTGCCAGCAGCTACCTTAGAGAACGGGACACCCAAGAGACCCAGTACTTC	NA	NA	TRBV7-6	TRBJ2-5
CASSDDQAGSYEQYF	TGTGCCAGCAGTGATGACCAGGCTGGCTCGTACGAGCAGTACTTC	NA	NA	TRBV6-1	TRBJ2-7
CASSYPLGQGRLSIYNSPLHF	TGTGCCAGCAGTTACCCCCTGGGGCAGGGGCGACTATCAATCTATAATTCACCCCTCCACTTT	NA	NA	TRBV6-2/TRBV6-3	TRBJ1-6
CASSGIAGVAKNIQYF	TGCGCCAGCAGCGGTATAGCGGGAGTGGCCAAAAACATTCAGTACTTC	TRBD2	NA	TRBV5-1	TRBJ2-4
CASSSVSGELFF	TGTGCCAGCAGCTCCGTCTCCGGGGAGCTGTTTTTT	NA	once	TRBV5-4	TRBJ2-2
CATSDTGTGGDEQYF	TGTGCCACCAGTGACACCGGGACAGGGGGGGACGAGCAGTACTTC	TRBD1	NA	TRBV24-1	TRBJ2-7
CASSITPRADLYGYTF	TGTGCCAGTAGTATTACCCCCAGGGCAGATCTTTATGGCTACACCTTC	NA	NA	TRBV19	TRBJ1-2
CASKAQVAKNIQYF	TGTGCCAGCAAGGCGCAGGTAGCCAAAAACATTCAGTACTTC	NA	NA	TRBV2	TRBJ2-4
CASSFGQGRNSPLHF	TGTGCCAGCAGTTTTGGGCAGGGGCGTAATTCACCCCTCCACTTT	NA	NA	TRBV28	TRBJ1-6
CASSYSRDSYGYTF	TGTGCCAGCAGTTACTCACGGGACAGCTATGGCTACACCTTC	TRBD1	NA	TRBV6-5	TRBJ1-2
CASSQPRGDTEAFF	TGTGCCAGCAGCCAGCCACGGGGGGACACTGAAGCTTTCTTT	NA	NA	TRBV4-2	TRBJ1-1
CASSQGRVSGFNPYEQYF	TGTGCCAGCAGCCAAGGGAGGGTTTCGGGATTTAACCCCTACGAGCAGTACTTC	NA	NA	TRBV4-2	TRBJ2-7
CASTPTVGELFF	TGTGCCAGCACCCCGACTGTGGGGGAGCTGTTTTTT	NA	NA	TRBV6-5	TRBJ2-2
CASSPHQNEKLFF	TGTGCCAGCTCACCACATCAGAATGAAAAACTGTTTTTT	NA	NA	TRBV18	TRBJ1-4
CAWTEDYREQFF	TGTGCCTGGACCGAGGACTATCGCGAGCAGTTCTTC	NA	NA	TRBV30	TRBJ2-1
CASSIDRGRVYEQYF	TGTGCCAGTAGTATAGATCGAGGCAGGGTCTACGAGCAGTACTTC	NA	once	TRBV19	TRBJ2-7
CASSLLGQGIESGNTIYF	TGCGCCAGCAGCCTCCTGGGACAGGGGATCGAGTCTGGAAACACCATATATTTT	TRBD1	NA	TRBV5-1	TRBJ1-3
CASSLAGGGGETQYF	TGCGCCAGCAGCTTGGCAGGAGGGGGGGGAGAGACCCAGTACTTC	NA	NA	TRBV5-1	TRBJ2-5
CASSFGRGLEQYF	TGTGCCAGCAGCTTCGGAAGAGGGCTCGAGCAGTACTTC	NA	few	TRBV7-9	TRBJ2-7
CASSYLESRFF	TGTGCCAGCAGTTACCTAGAGTCTCGGTTCTTC	NA	few	TRBV6-5	TRBJ2-1
CASSFLGTAGNEKLFF	TGTGCCAGCAGTTTCCTCGGGACAGCGGGTAATGAAAAACTGTTTTTT	TRBD1	NA	TRBV28	TRBJ1-4
CASSLIVGETQYF	TGCGCCAGCAGCTTGATAGTCGGGGAGACCCAGTACTTC	NA	once	TRBV5-1	TRBJ2-5